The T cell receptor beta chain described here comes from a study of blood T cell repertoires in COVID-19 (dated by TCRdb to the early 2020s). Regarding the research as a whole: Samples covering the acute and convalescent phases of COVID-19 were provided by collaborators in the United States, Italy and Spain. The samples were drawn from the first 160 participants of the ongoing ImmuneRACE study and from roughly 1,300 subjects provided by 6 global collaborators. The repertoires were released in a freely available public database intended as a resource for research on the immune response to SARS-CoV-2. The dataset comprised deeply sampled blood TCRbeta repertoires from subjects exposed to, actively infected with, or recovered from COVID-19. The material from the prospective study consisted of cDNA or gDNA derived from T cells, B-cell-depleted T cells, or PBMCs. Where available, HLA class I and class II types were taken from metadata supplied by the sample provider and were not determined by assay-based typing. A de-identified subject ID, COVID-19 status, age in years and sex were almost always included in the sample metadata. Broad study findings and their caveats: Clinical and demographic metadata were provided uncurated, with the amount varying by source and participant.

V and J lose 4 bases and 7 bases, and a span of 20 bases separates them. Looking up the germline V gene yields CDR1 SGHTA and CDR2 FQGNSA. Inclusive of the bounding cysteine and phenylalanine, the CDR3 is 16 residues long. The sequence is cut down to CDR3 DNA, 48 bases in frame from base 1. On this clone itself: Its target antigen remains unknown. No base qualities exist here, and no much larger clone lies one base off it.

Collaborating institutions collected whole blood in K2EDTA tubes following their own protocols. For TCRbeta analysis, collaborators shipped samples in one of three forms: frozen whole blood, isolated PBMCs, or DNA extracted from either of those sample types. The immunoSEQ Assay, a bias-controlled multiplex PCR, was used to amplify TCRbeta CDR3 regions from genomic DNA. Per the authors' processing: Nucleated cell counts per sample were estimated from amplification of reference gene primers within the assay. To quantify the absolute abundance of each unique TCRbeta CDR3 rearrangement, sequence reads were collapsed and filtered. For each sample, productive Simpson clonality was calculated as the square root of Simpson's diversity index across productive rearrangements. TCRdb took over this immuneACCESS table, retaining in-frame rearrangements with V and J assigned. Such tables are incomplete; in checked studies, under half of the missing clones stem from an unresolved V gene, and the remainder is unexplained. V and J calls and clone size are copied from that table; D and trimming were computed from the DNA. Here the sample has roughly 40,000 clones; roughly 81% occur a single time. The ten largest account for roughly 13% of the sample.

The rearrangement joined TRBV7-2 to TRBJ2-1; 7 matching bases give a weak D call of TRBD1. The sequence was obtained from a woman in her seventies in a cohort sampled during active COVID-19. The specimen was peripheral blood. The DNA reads TGTGCCAGCAGCTCTCAGGGGGGCGGGTTGTGGAATGAGCAGTTCTTC. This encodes CASSSQGGGLWNEQFF. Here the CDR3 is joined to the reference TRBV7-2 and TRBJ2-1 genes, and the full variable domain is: GAGVSQSPSNKVTEKGKDVELRCDPISGHTALYWYRQSLGQGLEFLIYFQGNSAPDKSGLPSDRFSAERTGGSVSTLTIQRTQQEDSAVYLCASSSQGGGLWNEQFFGPGTRLTVL.